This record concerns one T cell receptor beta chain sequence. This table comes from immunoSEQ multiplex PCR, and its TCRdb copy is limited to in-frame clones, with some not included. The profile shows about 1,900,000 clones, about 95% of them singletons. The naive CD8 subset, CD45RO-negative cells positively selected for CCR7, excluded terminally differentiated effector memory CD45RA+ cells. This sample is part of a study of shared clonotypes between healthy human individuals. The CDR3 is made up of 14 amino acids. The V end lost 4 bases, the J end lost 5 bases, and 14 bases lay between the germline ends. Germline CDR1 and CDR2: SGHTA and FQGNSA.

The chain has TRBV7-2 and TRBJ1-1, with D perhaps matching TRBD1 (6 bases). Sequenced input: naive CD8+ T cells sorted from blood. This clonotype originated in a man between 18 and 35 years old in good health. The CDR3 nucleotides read TGTGCCAGCAGCTACCCGGGGGCTAGTACTGAAGCTTTCTTT. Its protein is CASSYPGASTEAFF. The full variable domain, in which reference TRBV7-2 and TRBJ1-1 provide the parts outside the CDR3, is GAGVSQSPSNKVTEKGKDVELRCDPISGHTALYWYRQSLGQGLEFLIYFQGNSAPDKSGLPSDRFSAERTGGSVSTLTIQRTQQEDSAVYLCASSYPGASTEAFFGQGTRLTVV.